Below, 23 T cell receptor beta chains from the same sample are listed, as sequenced in a study of early T cells in non-severe SARS-CoV-2 infection. TCRdb redid the calling of the 5' RACE reads with MiXCR, one entry per CDR3 protein. The sample records tens of thousands of distinct CDR3 sequences, approximately 10% being singletons. Sequencing input: whole blood. The receptors here all came from an adult who was a healthcare worker with PCR-confirmed SARS-CoV-2 infection or an uninfected control (not recorded which).

The V call is TRBV20-1, the J call TRBJ2-2; D unresolved. V was shortened by 0 bases and J by 2 bases, with 13 bases between the two germline ends. The CDR3 contains 16 residues. Germline V gene sequence: CDR1 DFQATT, CDR2 SNEGSKA (reference sequence). Here the CDR3 reads CSARDRGQENTGELFF. CDR3 DNA: TGCAGTGCTAGAGATAGAGGCCAGGAAAACACCGGGGAGCTGTTTTTT.

This clonotype was seen repeatedly, ten times or more. The rearrangement links TRBV5-4 to TRBJ1-2, with unresolved D. The CDR3 totals 13 residues. V lost 0 bases to trimming and J lost 2 bases, with 5 bases between them. The germline V gene encodes CDR1 SGHNT and CDR2 YYREEE (reference sequence). The CDR3 bases are TGTGCCAGCAGCTTGGACGGAAACTATGGCTACACCTTC. Residues: CASSLDGNYGYTF.

This chain uses TRBV2 with TRBJ1-2; 7 bases fit TRBD1. V shed 10 bases and J 5 bases; nucleotides not matched to a gene: 10. The V gene's germline CDR1 is SNHLY and CDR2 FYNNEI. The CDR3 length is 13 residues. As DNA, the CDR3 is TGTGCCACCTACGTCAGGGACAGATATGGCTACACCTTC. Encoded protein: CATYVRDRYGYTF.

This clonotype came up many times. The V and J genes are TRBV29-1 and TRBJ2-3, with D tentatively TRBD1 or TRBD2 (6 bases each). Germline V lookup: CDR1 SQVTM, CDR2 ANQGSEA. The V gene lost 5 bases and the J gene lost 0 bases, with 9 bases spanning the gap. The CDR3 loop spans 13 amino acids. This CDR3 reads CSVPGASTDTQYF. The DNA for the CDR3 is TGCAGCGTTCCGGGGGCTAGCACAGATACGCAGTATTTT.

The genes are TRBV19 and TRBJ2-6; 7 bases agree with TRBD2. This CDR3 region has 14 residues. With 6 bases clipped from V and 4 bases from J, the junction kept 3 bases outside the gene matches. Germline V lookup: CDR1 LNHDA, CDR2 SQIVND (reference sequence). Here the CDR3 DNA reads TGTGCCAGTAGACGGGAGGAGGGGGCCAACGTCCTGACTTTC. It yields the protein CASRREEGANVLTF.

CDR3 bases: TGTGCCAGCTCACCAAAAGTCACAGATACGCAGTATTTT. It yields the protein CASSPKVTDTQYF. This chain uses TRBV18 with TRBJ2-3; no clear D. The CDR3 has 13 residues. V was trimmed by 2 bases and J by 2 bases, leaving 5 bases between them. Germline V gene lookup returns CDR1 KGHSH and CDR2 LQKENI.

The gene calls are TRBV5-5 and TRBJ1-2, with a possible D match to TRBD1 (5 bases). CDR3 length: 13 residues. V dropped 6 bases and J dropped 4 bases, with 13 bases sitting between them. Germline CDR1 and CDR2: SGHKS and YYEKEE (reference sequence). This CDR3 reads CASIRDPGYGYTF. The CDR3 DNA follows: TGTGCCAGCATTCGGGACCCGGGCTATGGCTACACCTTC.

This clonotype was counted only a few times. The chain employs TRBV6-5 and TRBJ2-6; the D is unclear. The CDR3 sequence is 15 residues long. Germline V gene sequence: CDR1 MNHEY, CDR2 SVGAGI. The V and J ends lost 6 bases and 0 bases respectively, with 9 bases between them. The DNA for the CDR3 is TGTGCCAGCAGACCAAGCAACTCTGGGGCCAACGTCCTGACTTTC. It encodes CASRPSNSGANVLTF.

The genes are TRBV2 and TRBJ2-7, with D hard to call. Germline V gene data show CDR1 as SNHLY and CDR2 as FYNNEI. The CDR3 is 14 residues long. Trimming removed 5 bases at V and 0 bases at J, with 11 bases between. The CDR3 loop is CASSIGSSSYEQYF. The CDR3 DNA sequence: TGTGCCAGCAGTATAGGCTCGAGCTCCTACGAGCAGTACTTC.

This clonotype was observed many times. The J gene is TRBJ1-6, the V gene TRBV5-8; 7 bases fit TRBD1. The CDR3 is 13 residues long. Trimming cost V 6 bases and J 10 bases; bases outside gene matches: 7. Germline CDR1 and CDR2: SGHTS and YDEGEE. The CDR3 is CASTDRVTSPLHF. The CDR3 DNA reads as TGTGCCAGCACTGACAGGGTAACATCACCCCTCCACTTT.

This clonotype has more than one count but fewer than ten. This chain uses TRBV15 with TRBJ2-7; possible D gene TRBD1, 6 bases. Germline CDR1 LNHNV, CDR2 YYDKDF (reference sequence). Trimming cost V 1 base and J 6 bases, with 13 bases left between them. The CDR3 is 14 residues long. The CDR3 DNA reads as TGTGCCACCAGCAGAGTTCAGGGGTCGGGCGAGCAGTACTTC. This translates into CATSRVQGSGEQYF.

This clonotype was counted many times. The chain joins TRBV12-3 or TRBV12-4 to TRBJ2-1; TRBD1 or TRBD2 may be the D gene (6 bases each). The V gene lost 2 bases and the J gene lost 3 bases, with 11 bases spanning the gap. The CDR3 spans 15 residues. The CDR3 DNA reads TGTGCCAGCAGTTTATCGGGGGCCGTCTACAATGAGCAGTTCTTC. Protein product: CASSLSGAVYNEQFF.

The rearrangement uses TRBV28 and TRBJ1-2, with D maybe TRBD1 (6 bases). The CDR3 length is 16 residues. Per germline, CDR1 MDHEN and CDR2 SYDVKM. Trimming left V 2 bases short and J 8 bases short, with 21 bases between. Here the CDR3 DNA reads TGTGCCAGCAGTTTAGAGTTGTCGGGGGCGACCGAAGGCTACACCTTC. Its translation: CASSLELSGATEGYTF.

In this sample, this clonotype turned up a few times. The J gene is TRBJ1-2, the V gene TRBV20-1; D is undetermined. The V end lost 4 bases, the J end lost 6 bases, and 3 bases lay between the germline ends. Germline CDR1 and CDR2: DFQATT and SNEGSKA (reference sequence). This CDR3 comprises 9 residues. CDR3 DNA sequence: TGCAGTGCTACCGATGGCTACACCTTC. The encoded protein is CSATDGYTF.

The V gene is TRBV15, the J gene TRBJ1-1; the D is unclear. V lost 3 bases and J 1 base, leaving 12 bases between the germline ends. The germline V gene encodes CDR1 LNHNV and CDR2 YYDKDF (reference sequence). The CDR3 runs to 15 residues. In DNA form, the CDR3 reads TGTGCCACCAGCAGTTGGAGGGAAAAGAACACTGAAGCTTTCTTT. Its protein product is CATSSWREKNTEAFF.

The genes are TRBV15 and TRBJ1-5; 7 nucleotides match TRBD1. Germline V lookup: CDR1 LNHNV, CDR2 YYDKDF (reference sequence). The CDR3 is made up of 15 amino acids. V was clipped by 3 bases and J by 5 bases; unmatched bases: 7. The DNA for the CDR3 is TGTGCCACCAGCAGGACAGGGTTTGGGGATCAGCCCCAGCATTTT. It yields the protein CATSRTGFGDQPQHF.

The rearrangement links TRBV2 to TRBJ2-7; D uncertain. Trimming stripped 7 bases from V and 9 bases from J, with 16 bases between. The CDR3 is 12 residues long. From germline, CDR1 is SNHLY and CDR2 FYNNEI. The CDR3: CASKGTGGVQYF. For the CDR3, the DNA is TGTGCCAGCAAAGGAACTGGCGGTGTGCAGTACTTC.

The CDR3 sequence is CASSYSMGDAGGEAFF. The CDR3 DNA reads as TGTGCCAGCAGTTACTCGATGGGTGATGCAGGAGGTGAAGCTTTCTTT. The chain couples TRBV6-6 to TRBJ1-1; D is ambiguous. Germline V gene sequence: CDR1 MNHNY, CDR2 SVGAGI (reference sequence). V dropped 0 bases and J dropped 7 bases, with 18 bases sitting between them. The CDR3 consists of 16 residues.

The chain is built from TRBV10-3 and TRBJ2-7; D not certain. The CDR3 consists of 13 residues. The germline gives CDR1 ENHRY, CDR2 SYGVKD. V was clipped by 7 bases and J by 6 bases, with 16 bases between them. The CDR3 protein is CAIKNPGIGEQYF. The CDR3 nucleotides are TGTGCCATCAAAAACCCCGGAATCGGCGAGCAGTACTTC.

This clonotype was counted a few times. The chain employs TRBV9 and TRBJ2-2; TRBD2 is a possible D gene (5 bases). Germline CDR1 and CDR2: SGDLS and YYNGEE. This CDR3 has 14 amino acids. V was pared by 7 bases and J by 0 bases, with 10 bases between. CDR3 sequence: CASAGNANTGELFF. The CDR3 coding sequence is TGTGCCAGCGCCGGGAACGCGAACACCGGGGAGCTGTTTTTT.

The V call is TRBV9, the J call TRBJ2-2, with D unclear. The germline V gene has CDR1 SGDLS and CDR2 YYNGEE. The CDR3 is 14 amino acids. V was pared by 3 bases and J by 0 bases, with 6 bases between. The CDR3 loop reads CASSAQTNTGELFF. CDR3 DNA sequence: TGTGCCAGCAGCGCTCAGACGAACACCGGGGAGCTGTTTTTT.

The sample holds a few counts of this clonotype. This chain joins TRBV11-2 and TRBJ2-5; D is perhaps TRBD1 or TRBD2 (5 bases each). CDR3 length: 16 amino acids. The germline V gene encodes CDR1 SGHAT and CDR2 FQNNGV. Trimming shortened V by 5 bases and J by 4 bases, and 20 bases separated the two germline ends. CDR3 amino acids: CASSEGRGDVRETQYF. The CDR3 DNA is TGTGCCAGCAGCGAGGGGCGAGGGGACGTACGAGAGACCCAGTACTTC.

V is TRBV30 and J is TRBJ2-1; D gene ambiguous. Trimming removed 1 base from V and 3 bases from J, with 7 bases in between. This CDR3 spans 13 amino acids. Looked up from germline, CDR1 is GTSNPN and CDR2 is SVGIG (reference sequence). CDR3 sequence: CAWSDTFYNEQFF. CDR3 nucleotides: TGTGCCTGGAGTGACACCTTCTACAATGAGCAGTTCTTC.